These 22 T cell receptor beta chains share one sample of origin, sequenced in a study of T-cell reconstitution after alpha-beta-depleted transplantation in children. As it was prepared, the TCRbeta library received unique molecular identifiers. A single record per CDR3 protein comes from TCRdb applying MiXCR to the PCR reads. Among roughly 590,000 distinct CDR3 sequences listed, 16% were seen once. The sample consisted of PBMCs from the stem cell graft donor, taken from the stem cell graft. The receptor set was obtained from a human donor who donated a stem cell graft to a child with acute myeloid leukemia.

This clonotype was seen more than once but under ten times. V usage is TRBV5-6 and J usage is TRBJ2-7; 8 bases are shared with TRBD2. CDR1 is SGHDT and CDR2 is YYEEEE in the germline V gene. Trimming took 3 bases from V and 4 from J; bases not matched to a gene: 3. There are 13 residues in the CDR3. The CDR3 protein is CASSYSGAYEQYF. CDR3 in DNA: TGTGCCAGCAGCTATAGCGGGGCGTACGAGCAGTACTTC.

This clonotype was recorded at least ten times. CDR3: CASSEILAERADTQYF. CDR3 nucleotides: TGTGCCAGCAGCGAAATCTTAGCGGAAAGGGCAGATACGCAGTATTTT. The chain recombines TRBV5-4 with TRBJ2-3; D may be TRBD2 (6 bases). Per the germline V gene, CDR1 is SGHNT and CDR2 is YYREEE (reference sequence). Trimming removed 4 bases from V and 4 bases from J, with 19 bases in between. This CDR3 has 16 amino acids.

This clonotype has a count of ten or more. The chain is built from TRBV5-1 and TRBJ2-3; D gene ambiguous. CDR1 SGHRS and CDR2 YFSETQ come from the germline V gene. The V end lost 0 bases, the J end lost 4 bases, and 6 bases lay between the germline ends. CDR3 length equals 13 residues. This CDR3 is CASSLEGSDTQYF. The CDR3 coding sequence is TGCGCCAGCAGCTTGGAAGGGTCAGATACGCAGTATTTT.

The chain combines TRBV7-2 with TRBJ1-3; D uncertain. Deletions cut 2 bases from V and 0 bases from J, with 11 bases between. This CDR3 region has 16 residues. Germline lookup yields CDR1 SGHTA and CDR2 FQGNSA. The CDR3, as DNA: TGTGCCAGCAGCTTATTCGCTTCAAGCTCTGGAAACACCATATATTTT. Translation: CASSLFASSSGNTIYF.

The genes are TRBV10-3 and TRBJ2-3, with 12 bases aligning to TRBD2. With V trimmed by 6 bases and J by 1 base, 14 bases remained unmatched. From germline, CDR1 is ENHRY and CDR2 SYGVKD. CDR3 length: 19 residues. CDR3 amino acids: CAISPFGASGGVGTDTQYF. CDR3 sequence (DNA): TGTGCCATCAGCCCTTTTGGTGCTAGCGGGGGGGTCGGCACAGATACGCAGTATTTT.

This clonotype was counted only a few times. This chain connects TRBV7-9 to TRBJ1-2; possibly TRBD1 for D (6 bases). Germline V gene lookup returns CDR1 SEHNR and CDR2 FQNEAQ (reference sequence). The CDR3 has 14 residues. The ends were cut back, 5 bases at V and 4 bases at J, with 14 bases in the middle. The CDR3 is CASSTGTPSYGYTF. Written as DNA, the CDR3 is TGTGCCAGCAGCACAGGGACCCCGAGCTATGGCTACACCTTC.

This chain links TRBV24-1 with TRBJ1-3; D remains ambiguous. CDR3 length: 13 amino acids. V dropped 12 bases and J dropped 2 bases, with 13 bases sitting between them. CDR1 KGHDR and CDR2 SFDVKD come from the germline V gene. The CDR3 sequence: CAAADTPGNTIYF. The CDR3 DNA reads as TGTGCCGCTGCAGACACCCCTGGAAACACCATATATTTT.

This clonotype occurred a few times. The DNA of the CDR3 is TGTGCCACCAGTGATTTCGGGAGGGATGAGCAGTTCTTC. Its protein is CATSDFGRDEQFF. V gene TRBV24-1 combines with J gene TRBJ2-1, with 8 bases fitting TRBD2. This CDR3 has 13 residues. Germline assignment: CDR1 KGHDR and CDR2 SFDVKD. V shed 1 base, J shed 8 bases, and the junction held 0 bases outside the gene matches.

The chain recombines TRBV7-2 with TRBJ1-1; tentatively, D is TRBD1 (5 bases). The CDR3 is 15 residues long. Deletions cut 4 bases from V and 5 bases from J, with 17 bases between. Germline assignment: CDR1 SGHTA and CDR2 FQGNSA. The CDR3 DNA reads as TGTGCCAGCAGCTCCACCGGGGGGGGTGGTACTGAAGCTTTCTTT. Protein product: CASSSTGGGGTEAFF.

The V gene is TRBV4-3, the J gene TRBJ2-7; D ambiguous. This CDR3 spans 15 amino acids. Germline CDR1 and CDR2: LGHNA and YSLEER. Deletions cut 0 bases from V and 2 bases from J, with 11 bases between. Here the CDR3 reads CASSQDVGSTYEQYF. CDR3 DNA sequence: TGCGCCAGCAGCCAAGATGTGGGGTCGACCTACGAGCAGTACTTC.

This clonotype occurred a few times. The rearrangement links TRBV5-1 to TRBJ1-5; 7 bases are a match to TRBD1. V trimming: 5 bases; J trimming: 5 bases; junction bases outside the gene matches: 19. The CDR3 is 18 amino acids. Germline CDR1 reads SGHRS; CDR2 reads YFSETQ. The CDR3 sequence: CASSEGPATGTIYQPQHF. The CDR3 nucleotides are TGCGCCAGCAGTGAGGGGCCGGCGACAGGGACCATCTATCAGCCCCAGCATTTT. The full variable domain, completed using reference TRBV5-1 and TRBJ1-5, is KAGVTQTPRYLIKTRGQQVTLSCSPISGHRSVSWYQQTPGQGLQFLFEYFSETQRNKGNFPGRFSGRQFSNSRSEMNVSTLELGDSALYLCASSEGPATGTIYQPQHFGDGTRLSIL.

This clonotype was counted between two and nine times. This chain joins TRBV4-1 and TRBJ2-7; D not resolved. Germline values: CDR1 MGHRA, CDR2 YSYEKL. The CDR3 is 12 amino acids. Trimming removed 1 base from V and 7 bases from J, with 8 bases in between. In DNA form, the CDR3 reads TGCGCCAGCAGCCAAGCTAACGGTGAGCAGTACTTC. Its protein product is CASSQANGEQYF.

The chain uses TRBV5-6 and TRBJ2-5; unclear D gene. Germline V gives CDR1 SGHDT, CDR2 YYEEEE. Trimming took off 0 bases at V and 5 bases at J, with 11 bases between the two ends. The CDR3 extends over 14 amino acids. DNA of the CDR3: TGTGCCAGCAGCTTGGAGCATTCGAGGGAGACCCAGTACTTC. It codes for CASSLEHSRETQYF.

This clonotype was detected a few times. CDR3 amino acids: CASSLVRGELQETQYF. CDR3 coding DNA: TGTGCCAGCAGCTTAGTCCGGGGGGAGCTCCAAGAGACCCAGTACTTC. The chain joins TRBV7-9 to TRBJ2-5; TRBD2 agrees at 7 bases. V lost 1 base and J lost 1; bases outside the gene matches: 6. There are 16 residues in the CDR3. Germline-derived CDR1 and CDR2 are SEHNR and FQNEAQ (reference sequence).

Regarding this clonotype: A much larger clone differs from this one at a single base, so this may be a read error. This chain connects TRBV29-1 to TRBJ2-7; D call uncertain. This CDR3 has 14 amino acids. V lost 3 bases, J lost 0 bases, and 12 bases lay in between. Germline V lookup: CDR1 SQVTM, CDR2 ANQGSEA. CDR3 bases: TGCAGCGTTGACGGCACAGAAGGCTCCTACGAGCAGTACTTC. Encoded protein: CSVDGTEGSYEQYF.

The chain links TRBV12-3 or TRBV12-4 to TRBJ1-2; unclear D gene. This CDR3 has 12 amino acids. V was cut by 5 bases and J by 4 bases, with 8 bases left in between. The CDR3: CASSQTSYGYTF. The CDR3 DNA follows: TGTGCCAGCAGTCAAACAAGCTATGGCTACACCTTC.

The CDR3 sequence is CASSSVLAGPQETQYF. CDR3 bases: TGTGCCAGCAGTTCCGTACTAGCCGGTCCCCAAGAGACCCAGTACTTC. The chain recombines TRBV12-3 or TRBV12-4 with TRBJ2-5, with D possibly TRBD2 on 6 matching bases. This CDR3 region has 16 residues. The ends were cut back, 4 bases at V and 1 base at J, with 16 bases in the middle.

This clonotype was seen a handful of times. CDR3 sequence reads: CASSLAFQGSYTGELFF. CDR3 nucleotides: TGTGCCAGCAGCTTAGCGTTTCAGGGTTCCTACACCGGGGAGCTGTTTTTT. The chain joins TRBV7-2 to TRBJ2-2; possible D gene TRBD1, 5 bases. The V end lost 0 bases, the J end lost 3 bases, and 14 bases lay between the germline ends. CDR3 length: 17 amino acids. Germline CDR1 reads SGHTA; CDR2 reads FQGNSA.

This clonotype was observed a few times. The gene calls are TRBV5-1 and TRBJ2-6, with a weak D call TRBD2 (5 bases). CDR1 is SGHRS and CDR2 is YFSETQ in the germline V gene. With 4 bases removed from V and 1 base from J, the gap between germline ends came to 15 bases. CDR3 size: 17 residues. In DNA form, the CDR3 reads TGCGCCAGCAGCGAGAGGGTCCCTATATCTGGGGCCAACGTCCTGACTTTC. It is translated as CASSERVPISGANVLTF.

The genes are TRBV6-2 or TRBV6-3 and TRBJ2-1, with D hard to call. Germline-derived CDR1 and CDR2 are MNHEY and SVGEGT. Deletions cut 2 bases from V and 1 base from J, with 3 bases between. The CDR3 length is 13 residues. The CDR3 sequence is CASSYESYNEQFF. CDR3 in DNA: TGTGCCAGCAGTTACGAGTCCTACAATGAGCAGTTCTTC.

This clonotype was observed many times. CDR3 region: CSATSGAGMVGSYEQYF. Here the CDR3 DNA reads TGCAGTGCTACCTCCGGGGCAGGGATGGTGGGATCTTACGAGCAGTACTTC. The chain links TRBV20-1 to TRBJ2-7; D is tentatively TRBD1 or TRBD2 (5 bases each). The length of the CDR3 is 17 residues. Trimming shortened V by 4 bases and J by 4 bases, and 26 bases separated the two germline ends. Germline assignment: CDR1 DFQATT and CDR2 SNEGSKA (reference sequence).

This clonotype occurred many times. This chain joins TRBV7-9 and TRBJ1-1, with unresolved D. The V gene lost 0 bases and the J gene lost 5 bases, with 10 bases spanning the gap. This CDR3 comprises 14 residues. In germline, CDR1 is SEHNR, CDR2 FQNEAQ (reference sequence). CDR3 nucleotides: TGTGCCAGCAGCTTAGCAAGCGGACGTACTGAAGCTTTCTTT. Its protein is CASSLASGRTEAFF.